This record covers a single T cell receptor (beta chain). Relative to the germline gene, one junction end is altered; a read error may explain this. These data belong to a study of identical twins. TCRdb ran MiXCR on the 5' RACE reads and lists one entry per CDR3 protein. The sample contains about 190,000 distinct CDR3 sequences, about 16% of which appear only once. The CDR3 sequence is 13 residues long. The germline V gene has CDR1 KGHSH and CDR2 LQKENI. The data were also submitted as part of a second study, on T cells expressing NK-cell markers.

The TCR sequence derives from a woman aged 18-30 years in good health. This chain connects TRBV18 to TRBJ2-3; D possibly corresponds to TRBD1 (5 bases). The sequenced material came from CD8+ T cells sorted from blood. CDR3 nucleotides: TGTGCCGGCTCACCAGGGCCCCGGGATACGCAGTATTTT. This encodes CAGSPGPRDTQYF. The full variable domain, its missing parts supplied by reference TRBV18 and TRBJ2-3, is NAGVMQNPRHLVRRRGQEARLRCSPMKGHSHVYWYRQLPEEGLKFMVYLQKENIIDESGMPKERFSAEFPKEGPSILRIQQVVRGDSAAYFCAGSPGPRDTQYFGPGTRLTVL.